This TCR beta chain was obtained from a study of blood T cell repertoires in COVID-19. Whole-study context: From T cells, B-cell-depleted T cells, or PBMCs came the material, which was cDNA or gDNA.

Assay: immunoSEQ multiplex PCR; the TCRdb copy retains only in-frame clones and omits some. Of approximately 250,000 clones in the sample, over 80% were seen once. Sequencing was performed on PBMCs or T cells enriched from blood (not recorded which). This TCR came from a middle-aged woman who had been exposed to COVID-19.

CDR3 DNA sequence: TGTGCCAGTAGGGGGACAGGGAACTATGGCTACACCTTC. It encodes CASRGTGNYGYTF. The rearrangement joins TRBV19 to TRBJ1-2; TRBD1 aligns across 9 bases. The CDR3 spans 13 residues. Germline lookup yields CDR1 LNHDA and CDR2 SQIVND (reference sequence). V gave up 6 bases and J gave up 2 bases; unmatched junction bases: 1.